This T cell receptor (beta chain) is drawn from a study of human thymus T cells. Regarding the study as a whole: Gene usage (both V and J) appeared biased in thymic and blood repertoires.

As regards this clone: Its antigen is as yet unknown.

Per the germline V gene, CDR1 is LNHDA and CDR2 is SQIVND (reference sequence). Trimming shortened V by 7 bases and J by 1 base, and 14 bases separated the two germline ends. The CDR3 is made up of 15 amino acids. Sequenced by immunoSEQ multiplex PCR; TCRdb stores in-frame clones only, minus some. Here the sample spans approximately 46,000 clones, 95% being singletons. Samples came from healthy Finnish infants during open corrective cardiac surgery. The sequenced sample was blood. The rearrangement joins TRBV19 to TRBJ1-5; D gene unclear. The receptor's source is a girl under two years old with a congenital heart defect but otherwise immunologically healthy. The chain's CDR3 is CASTVGVRSNQPQHF. Written as DNA, the CDR3 is TGTGCCAGTACCGTCGGGGTAAGGAGCAATCAGCCCCAGCATTTT.